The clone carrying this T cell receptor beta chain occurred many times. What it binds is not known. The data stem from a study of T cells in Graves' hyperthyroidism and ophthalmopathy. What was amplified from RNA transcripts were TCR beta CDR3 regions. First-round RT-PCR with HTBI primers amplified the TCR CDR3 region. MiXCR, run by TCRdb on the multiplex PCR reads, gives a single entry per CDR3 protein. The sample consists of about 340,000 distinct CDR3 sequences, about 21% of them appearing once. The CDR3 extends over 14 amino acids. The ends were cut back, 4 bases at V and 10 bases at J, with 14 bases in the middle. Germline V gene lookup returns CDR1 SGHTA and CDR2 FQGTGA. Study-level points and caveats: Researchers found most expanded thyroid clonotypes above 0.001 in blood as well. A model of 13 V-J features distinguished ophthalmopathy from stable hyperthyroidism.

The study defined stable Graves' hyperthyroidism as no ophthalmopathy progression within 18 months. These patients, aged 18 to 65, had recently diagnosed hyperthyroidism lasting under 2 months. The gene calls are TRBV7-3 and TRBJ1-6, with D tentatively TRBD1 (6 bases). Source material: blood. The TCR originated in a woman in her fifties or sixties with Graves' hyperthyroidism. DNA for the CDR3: TGTGCCAGCAGCTCAGCAGGGGTAGGCTCACCCCTCCACTTT. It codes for CASSSAGVGSPLHF.